The 20 T cell receptor beta chains listed next were all sequenced from one sample in a study of shared clonotypes between healthy human individuals. Sequencing was performed with immunoSEQ multiplex PCR; in TCRdb, only in-frame clones are kept and a portion is missing. The profile shows about 320,000 clones, 80% to 90% of them singletons. Sequenced: memory CD8+ T cells sorted from blood. The subset is: CD45RO+ cells pooled with CCR7-negative TemRA cells. These receptors all come from a man between 18 and 29 years old in good health.

This chain uses TRBV7-2 with TRBJ2-7; D is possibly TRBD1 or TRBD2 (6 bases each). V gave up 3 bases and J gave up 4 bases, with 16 bases separating them. The CDR3 totals 15 residues. Germline CDR1 is SGHTA and CDR2 is FQGNSA. In nucleotides, the CDR3 is TGTGCCAGCAGCTTGGGGGGCCCCCCCGGTTACGAGCAGTACTTC. It encodes CASSLGGPPGYEQYF.

V is TRBV4-3 and J is TRBJ1-4; D ambiguous. Trimming removed 2 bases from V and 1 base from J, with 17 bases in between. The CDR3 is 18 residues long. The germline gives CDR1 LGHNA, CDR2 YSLEER. The CDR3 sequence: CASSQRFGVVETNEKLFF. In DNA form, the CDR3 reads TGCGCCAGCAGCCAAAGATTCGGTGTTGTGGAAACTAATGAAAAACTGTTTTTT.

This clone has at least ten counts. The rearrangement uses TRBV27 and TRBJ2-1; D not resolved. The CDR3 extends over 12 amino acids. Trimming took off 1 base at V and 10 bases at J, with 8 bases between the two ends. The germline V gene encodes CDR1 MNHEY and CDR2 SMNVEV (reference sequence). As DNA, the CDR3 is TGTGCCAGCAGTTTATTGGACGGGGAGCAGTTCTTC. The encoded protein is CASSLLDGEQFF.

The V call is TRBV2, the J call TRBJ2-1, with a tentative D call TRBD2 (5 bases). The germline V gene encodes CDR1 SNHLY and CDR2 FYNNEI. V dropped 2 bases and J dropped 5 bases, with 19 bases sitting between them. The CDR3 has 17 amino acids. CDR3 in amino acids: CASSEPRTGVVNNEQFF. The CDR3 DNA reads as TGTGCCAGCAGTGAACCAAGGACCGGGGTCGTGAACAATGAGCAGTTCTTC. The variable domain in full, with the rest retrieved from reference TRBV2 and TRBJ2-1, is EPEVTQTPSHQVTQMGQEVILRCVPISNHLYFYWYRQILGQKVEFLVSFYNNEISEKSEIFDDQFSVERPDGSNFTLKIRSTKLEDSAMYFCASSEPRTGVVNNEQFFGPGTRLTVL.

The sample holds many counts of this clone. This chain uses TRBV30 with TRBJ2-2, with D tentatively TRBD2 (5 bases). Germline CDR1 and CDR2: GTSNPN and SVGIG (reference sequence). This CDR3 has 14 amino acids. V was shortened by 4 bases and J by 1 base, with 10 bases between the two germline ends. CDR3 nucleotide sequence: TGTGCCTGGACAGACGGACTGAACACCGGGGAGCTGTTTTTT. Translation gives CAWTDGLNTGELFF.

About this clone: One end of the junction is discordant with germline, which a read error may explain. V and J are TRBV6-6 and TRBJ2-1; 9 bases match TRBD2. The germline gives CDR1 MNHNY, CDR2 SVGAGI (reference sequence). This CDR3 has 16 amino acids. CDR3 sequence: CAGSYGSGGSYNEQFF. CDR3 bases: TGTGCCGGCAGTTACGGTAGCGGGGGCTCCTACAATGAGCAGTTCTTC.

The chain combines TRBV30 with TRBJ2-5; TRBD2 might be the D (5 bases). TRBJ2-7 matches the DNA end more closely, so the J call is doubtful. The germline V gene encodes CDR1 GTSNPN and CDR2 SVGIG (reference sequence). The CDR3 totals 13 residues. Here the CDR3 reads CAWRPEGIHEQYF. In nucleotides, the CDR3 is TGTGCCTGGAGGCCCGAGGGTATTCACGAGCAGTACTTC.

In the case of this clone: The sample carries other DNA sequences with the same CDR3. CDR3: CASSLGTYEQYF. In DNA, the CDR3 is TGTGCCAGCAGCTTGGGAACCTACGAGCAGTACTTC. The rearrangement joins TRBV5-6 to TRBJ2-7; D gene uncertain. The CDR3 runs to 12 residues. The germline CDR1 and CDR2 sequences are SGHDT and YYEEEE. V was cut by 0 bases and J by 2 bases, with 3 bases left in between.

The chain employs TRBV6-1 and TRBJ1-2; D unresolved. V was trimmed by 3 bases and J by 8 bases, leaving 13 bases between them. Per germline, CDR1 MNHNS and CDR2 SASEGT. The CDR3 has 13 amino acids. The DNA for the CDR3 is TGTGCCAGCAGTGAGTCAGGACTGCGCGGCTACACCTTC. It codes for CASSESGLRGYTF.

The V gene is TRBV19, the J gene TRBJ2-5; D is uncertain. V gave up 5 bases and J gave up 2 bases, with 18 bases separating them. Germline assignment: CDR1 LNHDA and CDR2 SQIVND (reference sequence). The CDR3 length is 16 residues. The CDR3 sequence is CASSPQVERRQETQYF. CDR3 DNA: TGTGCCAGTAGTCCCCAGGTGGAGAGAAGACAAGAGACCCAGTACTTC.

The V and J genes are TRBV9 and TRBJ2-6; 11 bases align to TRBD1. Losses at the gene ends were 3 bases for V and 2 bases for J; bases not matched to a gene: 4. From germline, CDR1 is SGDLS and CDR2 YYNGEE. The CDR3 is 17 residues long. The CDR3 loop is CASSEDRGRPGANVLTF. The CDR3 bases are TGTGCCAGCAGCGAGGACAGGGGGCGTCCTGGGGCCAACGTCCTGACTTTC. The entire variable domain, with the rest obtained from reference TRBV9 and TRBJ2-6, is as follows: DSGVTQTPKHLITATGQRVTLRCSPRSGDLSVYWYQQSLDQGLQFLIQYYNGEERAKGNILERFSAQQFPDLHSELNLSSLELGDSALYFCASSEDRGRPGANVLTFGAGSRLTVL.

The gene calls are TRBV28 and TRBJ2-3; D not certain. The CDR3 consists of 16 residues. CDR1 is MDHEN and CDR2 is SYDVKM in the germline V gene. V was pared by 6 bases and J by 0 bases, with 16 bases between. The CDR3 nucleotides read TGTGCCAGCAGCCTCACTCCCAGCACTAGCACAGATACGCAGTATTTT. It yields the protein CASSLTPSTSTDTQYF.

CDR3 region: CASSPLEGWNEQYF. The CDR3 DNA reads TGTGCCAGCAGCCCCCTAGAGGGCTGGAACGAGCAGTACTTC. This sequence joins TRBV2 and TRBJ2-7; possibly TRBD2 for D (5 bases). CDR1 and CDR2 from the germline V gene are SNHLY and FYNNEI. This CDR3 has 14 residues. The V and J ends lost 6 bases and 5 bases respectively, with 17 bases between them. Filled out from reference TRBV2 and TRBJ2-7, the complete variable domain reads EPEVTQTPSHQVTQMGQEVILRCVPISNHLYFYWYRQILGQKVEFLVSFYNNEISEKSEIFDDQFSVERPDGSNFTLKIRSTKLEDSAMYFCASSPLEGWNEQYFGPGTRLTVT.

V gene TRBV5-6 combines with J gene TRBJ1-6; D is ambiguous. Germline-derived CDR1 and CDR2 are SGHDT and YYEEEE. The CDR3 covers 12 residues. V shed 0 bases and J shed 8 bases, with 3 bases lying between them. The CDR3, as DNA: TGTGCCAGCAGCTTGGTGGATTCACCCCTCCACTTT. Encoded protein: CASSLVDSPLHF.

This chain connects TRBV28 to TRBJ2-2; a weak D match, TRBD1 (5 bases). V was shortened by 7 bases and J by 6 bases, with 18 bases between the two germline ends. Germline V gives CDR1 MDHEN, CDR2 SYDVKM. The CDR3 has 15 amino acids. The CDR3 is CASTPWGQESGELFF. The CDR3, as DNA: TGTGCCAGCACACCGTGGGGCCAAGAGTCCGGGGAGCTGTTTTTT.

This rearrangement joins TRBV5-1 to TRBJ1-1; the D is unclear. The CDR3 consists of 12 residues. Deletions cut 0 bases from V and 8 bases from J, with 8 bases between. Germline V lookup: CDR1 SGHRS, CDR2 YFSETQ. The CDR3 here is CASSLVAEEAFF. For the CDR3, the DNA is TGCGCCAGCAGCTTGGTCGCGGAAGAAGCTTTCTTT. The complete variable domain, with remaining parts taken from reference TRBV5-1 and TRBJ1-1, reads KAGVTQTPRYLIKTRGQQVTLSCSPISGHRSVSWYQQTPGQGLQFLFEYFSETQRNKGNFPGRFSGRQFSNSRSEMNVSTLELGDSALYLCASSLVAEEAFFGQGTRLTVV.

The rearrangement joins TRBV4-1 to TRBJ2-3; 8 positions agree with TRBD1. CDR1 is MGHRA and CDR2 is YSYEKL in the germline V gene. CDR3 length equals 15 residues. J lost 6 bases, V lost 4 bases, and 9 bases had no gene match. The CDR3, as DNA: TGCGCCAGCAGCCCGACAGGGGCGGGCAGGGATACGCAGTATTTT. Translated, it gives CASSPTGAGRDTQYF.

The genes are TRBV7-8 and TRBJ2-7; 8 bases line up with TRBD1. CDR1 and CDR2 from the germline V gene are SGHVS and FQNEAQ. V gave up 4 bases and J gave up 12 bases; unmatched junction bases: 11. This CDR3 has 13 residues. As DNA, the CDR3 is TGTGCCAGCAGCTCACGGGCATGGACAGGGTGGTACTTC. Protein: CASSSRAWTGWYF.

V gene TRBV6-5 combines with J gene TRBJ2-1; 8 nucleotides agree with TRBD1. The J segment lost 4 bases and the V segment lost 2 bases, leaving 4 bases of the junction unmatched. Germline assignment: CDR1 MNHEY and CDR2 SVGAGI. The CDR3 runs 15 residues. The CDR3, as DNA: TGTGCCAGCAGTTACACGGACAGGGAGTACAATGAGCAGTTCTTC. It codes for CASSYTDREYNEQFF.

This clone was seen repeatedly, ten times or more. The chain carries TRBV27 and TRBJ2-7; D possibly corresponds to TRBD1 (5 bases). The CDR3 loop spans 13 amino acids. Germline V gene sequence: CDR1 MNHEY, CDR2 SMNVEV (reference sequence). With 5 bases removed from V and 0 bases from J, the gap between germline ends came to 8 bases. The CDR3 spells CASSTQGSYEQYF. The CDR3 nucleotides are TGTGCCAGCAGTACCCAGGGCTCCTACGAGCAGTACTTC.